These T cell receptor beta chains were read from a single sample in a study of Ad26.COV2.S vaccination and SARS-CoV-2 variants. Assay: immunoSEQ multiplex PCR; the TCRdb copy retains only in-frame clones and omits some. This sample yields fewer than 400,000 clones, of which roughly nine tenths are seen a single time; approximately 3.7% belongs to the top ten. The specimen comprised peripheral blood, sampled in a trial of Ad26.COV2.S vaccine versus placebo. The receptor source for this set is a person aged 18-60 years who received the Ad26.COV2.S COVID-19 vaccine or a placebo. Both conserved end residues are part of each CDR3. D genes are given only for firm matches. Where a row states a size, it is once, few, many or the class of an expanded clone; other rows omit it.

V	J	D	size	CDR3	DNA
TRBV4-1	TRBJ1-5	TRBD1	.	CASSPTGQGNNQPQHF	TGCGCCAGCAGCCCCACGGGACAGGGGAACAATCAGCCCCAGCATTTT
TRBV7-8	TRBJ1-4	TRBD1	.	CASSFGDRVREKLFF	TGTGCCAGCAGCTTCGGGGACAGGGTCAGGGAAAAACTGTTTTTT
TRBV10-2	TRBJ1-5	.	.	CASSLGGRQPQHF	TGCGCCAGCAGTTTAGGCGGGCGACAGCCCCAGCATTTT
TRBV9	TRBJ2-7	TRBD2	.	CASSVGLAGGVGEQYF	TGTGCCAGCAGCGTAGGACTAGCGGGGGGTGTAGGCGAGCAGTACTTC
TRBV5-8	TRBJ1-5	TRBD1	.	CASSKDRGNQPQHF	TGTGCCAGCAGCAAGGACAGGGGCAATCAGCCCCAGCATTTT
TRBV18	TRBJ1-5	.	.	CARPGVDQPQHF	TGTGCCAGACCAGGGGTGGATCAGCCCCAGCATTTT
TRBV2	TRBJ1-2	.	.	CASSEGTEGSYTF	TGTGCCAGCAGTGAAGGGACGGAAGGTAGCTACACCTTC
TRBV4-3	TRBJ1-4	TRBD1	.	CASSQRPFRTGTNEKLFF	TGCGCCAGCAGCCAACGCCCGTTTCGGACAGGCACTAATGAAAAACTGTTTTTT
TRBV27	TRBJ2-2	TRBD1	few	CASSQGAGELFF	TGTGCCAGCAGCCAGGGGGCCGGGGAGCTGTTTTTT
TRBV6-5	TRBJ1-6	.	.	CASSRVASSSPLHF	TGTGCCAGCAGCCGCGTGGCAAGTAGTTCACCCCTCCACTTT
TRBV30	TRBJ2-7	.	.	CAWSPEMGRYEQYF	TGTGCCTGGAGTCCCGAGATGGGGAGATACGAGCAGTACTTC
TRBV7-6	TRBJ2-7	TRBD1	.	CASSPNPGQESYEQYF	TGTGCCAGCAGCCCAAATCCGGGACAGGAGTCCTACGAGCAGTACTTC
TRBV5-1	TRBJ2-2	.	.	CASSFLPNTGELFF	TGCGCCAGCAGCTTTTTACCAAACACCGGGGAGCTGTTTTTT
TRBV7-9	TRBJ1-4	.	.	CASSSLAGPVATNEKLFF	TGTGCCAGCAGCTCCCTAGCCGGACCGGTTGCAACTAATGAAAAACTGTTTTTT
TRBV4-1	TRBJ1-1	.	.	CASSQGSRSQMNTEAFF	TGCGCCAGCAGCCAAGGCAGTCGTAGCCAGATGAACACTGAAGCTTTCTTT
TRBV10-3	TRBJ1-2	.	.	CAILSTLNGYTF	TGTGCCATCCTGTCTACTCTGAATGGCTACACCTTC
TRBV5-4	TRBJ2-3	.	.	CASSLAGRNTDTQYF	TGTGCCAGCAGCTTGGCGGGACGGAACACAGATACGCAGTATTTT
TRBV3-1/TRBV3-2	TRBJ2-1	.	.	CASSQVGRSYNEQFF	TGTGCCAGCAGCCAAGTGGGCAGGTCGTACAATGAGCAGTTCTTC
TRBV11-2	TRBJ2-2	.	.	CASSLGAVTGELFF	TGTGCCAGCAGCTTAGGTGCAGTCACCGGGGAGCTGTTTTTT
TRBV9	TRBJ1-5	.	.	CASSVASNQPQHF	TGTGCCAGCAGCGTAGCTAGCAATCAGCCCCAGCATTTT
TRBV2	TRBJ1-5	.	.	CASSEYGNQPQHF	TGTGCCAGCAGTGAATACGGAAATCAGCCCCAGCATTTT
TRBV5-4	TRBJ1-6	.	.	CASSLASQSPLHF	TGTGCCAGCAGCTTGGCCTCTCAATCACCCCTCCACTTT
TRBV5-6	TRBJ2-2	TRBD2	.	CASSQLAGDTGELFF	TGTGCCAGCAGCCAACTAGCGGGGGATACCGGGGAGCTGTTTTTT
TRBV4-1	TRBJ2-3	TRBD2	.	CASSQGSGSGRTDTQYF	TGCGCCAGCAGCCAGGGGAGTGGTAGCGGGAGAACAGATACGCAGTATTTT
TRBV5-6	TRBJ1-2	.	.	CASSFGEGYGYTF	TGTGCCAGCAGCTTCGGGGAGGGCTATGGCTACACCTTC
TRBV15	TRBJ2-5	TRBD1	once	CATSYTGVVEETQYF	TGTGCCACCAGCTACACAGGGGTAGTGGAAGAGACCCAGTACTTC
TRBV19	TRBJ2-2	.	.	CASSIYTGELFF	TGTGCCAGTAGTATCTACACCGGGGAGCTGTTTTTT
TRBV9	TRBJ2-1	.	.	CAHILRGAAYNEQFF	TGTGCCCATATTCTAAGGGGGGCCGCCTACAATGAGCAGTTCTTC
TRBV5-1	TRBJ2-7	.	.	CASSSMGLPTALYEQYF	TGCGCCAGCAGCTCGATGGGTCTGCCAACAGCCCTCTACGAGCAGTACTTC
TRBV29-1	TRBJ1-1	.	.	CSVGRVPSTEAFF	TGCAGCGTAGGGAGGGTCCCGAGCACTGAAGCTTTCTTT
TRBV4-1	TRBJ1-1	TRBD1	.	CASSPTGVNTEAFF	TGCGCCAGCAGCCCCACAGGGGTGAACACTGAAGCTTTCTTT
TRBV9	TRBJ1-3	TRBD1	.	CASSGDTGADTIYF	TGTGCCAGCAGCGGGGATACAGGGGCGGACACCATATATTTT
TRBV6-6	TRBJ2-7	.	.	CASSYSRGSGYEQYF	TGTGCCAGCAGTTACTCCCGGGGGTCAGGTTACGAGCAGTACTTC
TRBV9	TRBJ1-1	.	.	CASSVAWGNTEAFF	TGTGCCAGCAGCGTAGCTTGGGGGAACACTGAAGCTTTCTTT
TRBV12-3/TRBV12-4	TRBJ1-1	.	few	CASSLIRKMAFF	TGTGCCAGCAGTTTAATACGCAAGATGGCTTTCTTT